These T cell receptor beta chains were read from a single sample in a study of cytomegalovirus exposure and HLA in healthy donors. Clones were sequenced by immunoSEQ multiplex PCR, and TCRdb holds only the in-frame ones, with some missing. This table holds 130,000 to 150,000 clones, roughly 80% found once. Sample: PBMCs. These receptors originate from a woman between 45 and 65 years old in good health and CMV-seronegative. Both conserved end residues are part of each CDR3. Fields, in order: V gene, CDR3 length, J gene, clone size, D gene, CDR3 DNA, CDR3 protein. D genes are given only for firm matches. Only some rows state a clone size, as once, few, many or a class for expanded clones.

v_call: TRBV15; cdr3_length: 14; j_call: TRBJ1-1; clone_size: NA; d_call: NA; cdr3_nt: TGTGCCACCAGCAGACCCAGGCTGAACACTGAAGCTTTCTTT; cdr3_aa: CATSRPRLNTEAFF
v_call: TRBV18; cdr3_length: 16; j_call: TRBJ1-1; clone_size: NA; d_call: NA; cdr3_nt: TGTGCCAGCTCACCACTCAGGAGGGGAGCGTTAGCTGAAGCTTTCTTT; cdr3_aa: CASSPLRRGALAEAFF
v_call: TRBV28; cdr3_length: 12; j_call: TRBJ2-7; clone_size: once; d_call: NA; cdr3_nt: TGTGCCAGCATGTTAAGTAGGAGGGAGCAGTACTTC; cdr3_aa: CASMLSRREQYF
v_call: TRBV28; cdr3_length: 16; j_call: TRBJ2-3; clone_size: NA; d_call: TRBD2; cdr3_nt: TGTGCCAGCAGTTCCCCTGGGAGCGGGGGCACAGATACGCAGTATTTT; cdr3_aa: CASSSPGSGGTDTQYF
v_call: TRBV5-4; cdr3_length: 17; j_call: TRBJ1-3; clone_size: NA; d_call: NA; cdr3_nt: TGTGCCAGCAGCCCACGCCCCGGACAGTTGACTGGAAACACCATATATTTT; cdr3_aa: CASSPRPGQLTGNTIYF
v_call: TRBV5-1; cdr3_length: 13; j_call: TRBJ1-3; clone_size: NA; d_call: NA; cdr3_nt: TGCGCCAGCAGCTTGAACTTAGGAAACACCATATATTTT; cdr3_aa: CASSLNLGNTIYF
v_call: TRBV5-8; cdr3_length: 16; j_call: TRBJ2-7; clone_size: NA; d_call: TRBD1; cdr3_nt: TGTGCCAGCAGCTGGACTCCGGGACAGCCCGCCTACGAGCAGTACTTC; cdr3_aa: CASSWTPGQPAYEQYF
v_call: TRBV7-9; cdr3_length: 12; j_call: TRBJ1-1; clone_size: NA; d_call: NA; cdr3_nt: TGTTCCAGCATTAGAGACAGGCTTGAAGCTTTCTTT; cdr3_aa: CSSIRDRLEAFF
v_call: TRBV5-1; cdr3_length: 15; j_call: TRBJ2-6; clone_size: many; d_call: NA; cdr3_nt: TGCGCCAGCAGGGAGGAGGGGTCTGGGGCCAACGTCCTGACTTTC; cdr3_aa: CASREEGSGANVLTF
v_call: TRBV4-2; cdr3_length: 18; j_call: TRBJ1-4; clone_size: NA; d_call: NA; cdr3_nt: TGTGCCAGCAGCCAAGATCGCCAGGGTTATGCAACTAATGAAAAACTGTTTTTT; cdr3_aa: CASSQDRQGYATNEKLFF
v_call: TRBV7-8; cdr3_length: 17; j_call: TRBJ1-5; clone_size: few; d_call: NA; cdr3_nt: TGTGCCAGCAGCTTAGCGTATGCGGGGGCGAGCAATCAGCCCCAGCATTTT; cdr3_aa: CASSLAYAGASNQPQHF
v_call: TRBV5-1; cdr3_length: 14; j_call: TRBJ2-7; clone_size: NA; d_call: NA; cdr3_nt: TGCGCCAGCAGCTCAGGACAGCTTGTCCACGAGCAGTACTTC; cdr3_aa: CASSSGQLVHEQYF
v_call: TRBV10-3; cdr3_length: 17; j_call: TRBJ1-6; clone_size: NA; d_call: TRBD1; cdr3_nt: TGTGCCATCAGTGAGTCGATGGGACAGGGGGTAAGTTCACCCCTCCACTTT; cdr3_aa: CAISESMGQGVSSPLHF
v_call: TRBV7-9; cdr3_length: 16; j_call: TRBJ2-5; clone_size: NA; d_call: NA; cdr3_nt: TGTGCCAGCAGCTTAGTCTGGGCTGTTCATCAAGAGACCCAGTACTTC; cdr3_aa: CASSLVWAVHQETQYF
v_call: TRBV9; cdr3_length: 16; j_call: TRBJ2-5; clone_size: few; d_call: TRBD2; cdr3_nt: TGTGCCAGCAGCGTAGGATCGGGGGGGCCCGATGAGACCCAGTACTTC; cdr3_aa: CASSVGSGGPDETQYF
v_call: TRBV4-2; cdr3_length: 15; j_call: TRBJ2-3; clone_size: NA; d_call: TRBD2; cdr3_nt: TGTGCCAGCAGCCTAGAAGCGGGGAGCACAGATACGCAGTATTTT; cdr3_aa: CASSLEAGSTDTQYF
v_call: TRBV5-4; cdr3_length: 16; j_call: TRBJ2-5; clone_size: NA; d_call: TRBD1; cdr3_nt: TGTGCCAGCAGAGGCGGACAGGGATGGGGGCAAGAGACCCAGTACTTC; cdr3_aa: CASRGGQGWGQETQYF
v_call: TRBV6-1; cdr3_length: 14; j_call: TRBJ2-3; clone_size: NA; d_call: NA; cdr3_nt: TGTGCCATCCTAGGCAGGGTAGGGACAGATACGCAGTATTTT; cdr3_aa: CAILGRVGTDTQYF
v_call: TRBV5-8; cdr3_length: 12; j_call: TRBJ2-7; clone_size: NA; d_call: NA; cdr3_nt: TGTGCCAGCAGCGGCCCAGGAATCGAGCAGTACTTC; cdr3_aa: CASSGPGIEQYF
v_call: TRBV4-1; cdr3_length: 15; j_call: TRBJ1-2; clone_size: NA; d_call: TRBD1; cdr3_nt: TGCGCCAGCAGCCAAGGCAGGGACAGGGACTATGGCTACACCTTC; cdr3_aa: CASSQGRDRDYGYTF
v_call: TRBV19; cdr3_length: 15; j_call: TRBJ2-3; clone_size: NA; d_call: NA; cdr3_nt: TGTGCCAGTAGTATAGTCCTTTTAAGCACAGATACGCAGTATTTT; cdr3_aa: CASSIVLLSTDTQYF